This T cell receptor beta chain was retrieved from a study of radiation and T cells in renal cell carcinoma. The CDR3 runs 15 residues. Germline V gene data show CDR1 as ENHRY and CDR2 as SYGVKD. V was pared by 8 bases and J by 4 bases, with 10 bases of the junction left unmatched. As to time point: blood 2 weeks post-SBRT. Treatment noted: 15 Gy SBRT to primary tumor, nephrectomy 4 weeks later. Here immunoSEQ multiplex PCR was the method, and the copy in TCRdb shows in-frame clones only, minus some. The sample records more than 65,000 clones, about 86% being singletons. The sample in question was blood, obtained from a patient whose treatment included radiotherapy and nephrectomy. This sequence originates from a woman aged 50 to 60 with renal cell carcinoma. The V gene is TRBV10-3, the J gene TRBJ2-1, with 8 bases that match TRBD2. The CDR3 nucleotides read TGTGCCATCCGACCGGGGGTAGCGGGGTACAATGAGCAGTTCTTC. Its translation: CAIRPGVAGYNEQFF.